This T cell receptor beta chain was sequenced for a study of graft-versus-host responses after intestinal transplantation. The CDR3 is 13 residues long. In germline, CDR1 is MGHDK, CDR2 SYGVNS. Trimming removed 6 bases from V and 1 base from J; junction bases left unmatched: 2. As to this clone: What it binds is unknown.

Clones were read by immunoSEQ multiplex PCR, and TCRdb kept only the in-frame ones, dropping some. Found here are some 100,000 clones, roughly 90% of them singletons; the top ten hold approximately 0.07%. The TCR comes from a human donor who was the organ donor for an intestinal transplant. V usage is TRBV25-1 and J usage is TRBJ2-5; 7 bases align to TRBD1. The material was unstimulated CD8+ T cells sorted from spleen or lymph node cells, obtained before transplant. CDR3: CASRGTAQETQYF. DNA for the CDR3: TGTGCCAGCAGGGGGACAGCCCAAGAGACCCAGTACTTC.